These 18 T cell receptor beta chains were all obtained from the same sample, sequenced in a study of identical twins. TCRdb re-called the 5' RACE reads through MiXCR, storing one row per CDR3 protein. The sample records approximately 500,000 distinct CDR3 sequences, approximately 25% being singletons. The same sample was also studied in work on T cells expressing NK-cell markers.

Sequenced sample: CD4+ T cells sorted from blood. The origin of the receptors is a woman under 30 in good health.

This clonotype was detected only once. The gene calls are TRBV7-2 and TRBJ2-7; either TRBD1 or TRBD2 may supply D (5 bases each). The CDR3 is 14 amino acids. Trimming cost V 5 bases and J 6 bases, with 17 bases left between them. Looked up from germline, CDR1 is SGHTA and CDR2 is FQGNSA. CDR3 sequence: CASSPGGGRSEQYF. CDR3 coding DNA: TGTGCCAGCAGCCCGGGTGGGGGACGGAGCGAGCAGTACTTC.

The table lists this clonotype with a few counts. This chain connects TRBV5-1 to TRBJ2-4; D is uncertain. Germline V gene sequence: CDR1 SGHRS, CDR2 YFSETQ. V gave up 0 bases and J gave up 4 bases, with 8 bases separating them. The CDR3 extends over 14 amino acids. Written as DNA, the CDR3 is TGCGCCAGCAGCTTGGACCCCAAGAAAAACATTCAGTACTTC. Its protein is CASSLDPKKNIQYF.

This clonotype has just a few counts. The chain links TRBV20-1 to TRBJ1-1; D call uncertain. The germline CDR1 and CDR2 sequences are DFQATT and SNEGSKA (reference sequence). V gave up 0 bases and J gave up 1 base, with 9 bases separating them. CDR3 size: 14 residues. The CDR3 bases are TGCAGTGCTAGAGATTTCCCTCAGAACACTGAAGCTTTCTTT. Translating gives CSARDFPQNTEAFF.

The chain joins TRBV20-1 to TRBJ1-6; a weak D match, TRBD1 (5 bases). Trimming took off 4 bases at V and 7 bases at J, with 8 bases between the two ends. Germline V gene lookup returns CDR1 DFQATT and CDR2 SNEGSKA (reference sequence). This CDR3 spans 12 amino acids. The CDR3 is CSANAGNSPLHF. The CDR3 DNA reads TGCAGTGCTAACGCAGGGAATTCACCCCTCCACTTT.

The rearrangement joins TRBV18 to TRBJ1-1; D is unclear. Germline loops: CDR1 KGHSH, CDR2 LQKENI. Trimming shortened V by 3 bases and J by 7 bases, and 15 bases separated the two germline ends. This CDR3 spans 14 amino acids. The CDR3 protein is CASSPTVTLGEAFF. The CDR3 nucleotides are TGTGCCAGCTCACCCACGGTCACCCTGGGTGAAGCTTTCTTT.

This clonotype was seen a few times. The chain is built from TRBV9 and TRBJ2-7; D ambiguous. The CDR3 covers 14 residues. CDR1 is SGDLS and CDR2 is YYNGEE in the germline V gene. V dropped 4 bases and J dropped 6 bases, with 17 bases sitting between them. CDR3 coding DNA: TGTGCCAGCAGCCCGTCAAACCCAAATGGCGAGCAGTACTTC. Residues: CASSPSNPNGEQYF. Variable domain in full (rest from reference TRBV9 and TRBJ2-7): DSGVTQTPKHLITATGQRVTLRCSPRSGDLSVYWYQQSLDQGLQFLIQYYNGEERAKGNILERFSAQQFPDLHSELNLSSLELGDSALYFCASSPSNPNGEQYFGPGTRLTVT.

The sample holds a few counts of this clonotype. The chain employs TRBV5-1 and TRBJ2-1; 14 bases line up with TRBD2. The CDR3 sequence is 15 residues long. Germline V gene sequence: CDR1 SGHRS, CDR2 YFSETQ. J gave up 7 bases and V 4 bases, and 4 bases lay outside the gene matches. CDR3 DNA sequence: TGCGCCAGCAGCGGGACTAGCGGGAGAGGAAATGAGCAGTTCTTC. Residues: CASSGTSGRGNEQFF.

This clonotype was counted a few times. This chain connects TRBV4-3 to TRBJ2-2, with 10 positions matching TRBD2. Germline CDR1 LGHNA, CDR2 YSLEER. Germline trimming cut 0 bases from V and 1 base from J; bases unmatched to any gene: 2. This CDR3 is 17 amino acids long. CDR3 in DNA: TGCGCCAGCAGCCAAGATTGGACTAGCGGGAACACCGGGGAGCTGTTTTTT. This translates into CASSQDWTSGNTGELFF.

V and J are TRBV5-1 and TRBJ2-3; possibly TRBD1 or TRBD2 for D (6 bases each). The V end lost 3 bases, the J end lost 3 bases, and 11 bases lay between the germline ends. The CDR3 sequence is 14 residues long. CDR1 and CDR2 (germline): SGHRS, YFSETQ. DNA of the CDR3: TGCGCCAGCAGCTCGGGGGCAGGGACAGATACGCAGTATTTT. This gives the protein CASSSGAGTDTQYF.

The chain uses TRBV7-9 and TRBJ2-1; 12 bases fit TRBD1. Germline V CDR1 and CDR2: SEHNR, FQNEAQ (reference sequence). CDR3 size: 16 residues. J was trimmed by 6 bases and V by 5 bases; bases with no gene match: 8. This CDR3 is CASSLTGTGGSNEQFF. For the CDR3, the DNA is TGTGCCAGCAGCCTCACCGGGACAGGGGGCTCCAATGAGCAGTTCTTC.

This clonotype was observed a few times. This rearrangement joins TRBV20-1 to TRBJ2-1, with D possibly matching TRBD1 (6 bases). Germline assignment: CDR1 DFQATT and CDR2 SNEGSKA (reference sequence). V gave up 0 bases and J gave up 3 bases, with 12 bases separating them. CDR3 length: 15 amino acids. This CDR3 is CSARDPGVLYNEQFF. Written as DNA, the CDR3 is TGCAGTGCTAGAGATCCAGGGGTTCTCTACAATGAGCAGTTCTTC.

The chain links TRBV6-5 to TRBJ2-2; 7 positions match TRBD2. From germline, CDR1 is MNHEY and CDR2 SVGAGI. This CDR3 comprises 17 residues. Losses at the gene ends were 2 bases for V and 4 bases for J; bases not matched to a gene: 10. CDR3 DNA: TGTGCCAGCAGTTACCCGAGGACGGGGGGTGGCACCGGGGAGCTGTTTTTT. Translating it yields CASSYPRTGGGTGELFF.

The J gene is TRBJ2-7, the V gene TRBV10-1; D gene unclear. Germline V CDR1 and CDR2: WNHNN, SYGVQD (reference sequence). The CDR3 consists of 14 residues. Trimming cost V 0 bases and J 5 bases, with 11 bases left between them. The CDR3 coding sequence is TGCGCCAGCAGTGAGTCGAACTCGCCTCACGAGCAGTACTTC. Encoded protein: CASSESNSPHEQYF.

There are a few counts of this clonotype. This chain links TRBV6-1 with TRBJ1-3; D unresolved. The CDR3 spans 14 residues. Germline V CDR1 and CDR2: MNHNS, SASEGT. V was trimmed by 8 bases and J by 1 base, leaving 12 bases between them. CDR3 amino acids: CASFSLGSGNTIYF. The CDR3 coding sequence is TGTGCCAGCTTTTCATTAGGGTCTGGAAACACCATATATTTT.

This clonotype was observed a handful of times. This chain joins TRBV6-5 and TRBJ1-1, with D tentatively TRBD1 (6 bases). Per the germline V gene, CDR1 is MNHEY and CDR2 is SVGAGI. V shed 0 bases and J shed 7 bases, with 18 bases lying between them. This CDR3 comprises 16 residues. DNA for the CDR3: TGTGCCAGCAGTTACTCACAGGGAAACTACCAGGGTGAAGCTTTCTTT. It encodes CASSYSQGNYQGEAFF.

This clonotype was detected only a few times. This rearrangement joins TRBV29-1 to TRBJ1-5; no clear D gene. The CDR3 extends over 13 amino acids. V lost 6 bases to trimming and J lost 3 bases, with 12 bases between them. Germline values: CDR1 SQVTM, CDR2 ANQGSEA. CDR3 coding DNA: TGCAGCGTGTCGGCGGACCTCAATCAGCCCCAGCATTTT. Amino acid sequence: CSVSADLNQPQHF.

This chain connects TRBV12-3 or TRBV12-4 to TRBJ1-2, with 8 positions matching TRBD1. The CDR3 loop spans 12 amino acids. J lost 8 bases, V lost 5 bases, and 4 bases had no gene match. The DNA for the CDR3 is TGTGCCAGCAGTGGACAGGGTGGAGGCTACACCTTC. It is translated as CASSGQGGGYTF.

This clonotype was seen a handful of times. The gene calls are TRBV7-9 and TRBJ2-3, with D possibly being TRBD1 (5 bases). Trimming cost V 2 bases and J 0 bases, with 9 bases left between them. This CDR3 contains 15 residues. Germline CDR1 is SEHNR and CDR2 is FQNEAQ (reference sequence). Here the CDR3 reads CASSLIRASTDTQYF. In DNA, the CDR3 is TGTGCCAGCAGCTTAATCAGGGCGAGCACAGATACGCAGTATTTT.